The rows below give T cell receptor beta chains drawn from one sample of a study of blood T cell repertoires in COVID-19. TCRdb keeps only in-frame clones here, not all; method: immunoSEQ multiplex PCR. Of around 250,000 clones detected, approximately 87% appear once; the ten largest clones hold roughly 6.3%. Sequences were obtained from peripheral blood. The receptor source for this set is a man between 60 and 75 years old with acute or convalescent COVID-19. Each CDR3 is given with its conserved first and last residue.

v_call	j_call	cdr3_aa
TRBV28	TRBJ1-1	CASSLLTGNTEAFF
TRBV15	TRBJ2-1	CATARDSYNEQFF
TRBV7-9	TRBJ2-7	CASSLPGLAGWSYEQYF
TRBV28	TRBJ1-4	CASSGGGVYEKLFF
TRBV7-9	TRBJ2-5	CASSPTGGAGETQYF
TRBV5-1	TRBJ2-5	CASSWSGMETQYF
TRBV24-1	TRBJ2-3	CATSGQTRGTDTQYF
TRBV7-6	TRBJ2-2	CASSLQGRSYTGELFF
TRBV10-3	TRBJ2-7	CAISVRRGIGTGGSSYEQYF
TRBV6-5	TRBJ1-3	CASSSGRGGNTIYF
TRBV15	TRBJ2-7	CATSRGGGHSYEQYF
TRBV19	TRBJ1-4	CASSIGAGLGKLFF
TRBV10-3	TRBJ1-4	CAISRDILNEKLFF
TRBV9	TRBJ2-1	CASSVRLAGVEQFF
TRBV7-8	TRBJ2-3	CASSLVQGGSTDTQYF
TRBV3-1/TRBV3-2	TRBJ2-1	CASSQNRVPYNEQFF
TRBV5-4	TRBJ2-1	CASSLGGGPGNEQFF
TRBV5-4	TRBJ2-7	CASSGTGTGVYEQYF
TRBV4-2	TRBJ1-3	CASSQDDRGGGGNTIYF
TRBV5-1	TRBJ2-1	CASSEGLAYEQFF
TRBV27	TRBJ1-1	CASSPGWVGVLNTEAFF
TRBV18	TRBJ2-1	CASSPTSGNEQFF
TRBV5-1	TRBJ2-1	CASTLDRGRGEQFF
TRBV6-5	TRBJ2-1	CASNLLAEQFF
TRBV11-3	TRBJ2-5	CASSLVADQETQYF
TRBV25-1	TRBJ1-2	CASSEYRGSSGYTF
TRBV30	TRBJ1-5	CAWSQGVDQPQHF
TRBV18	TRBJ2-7	CASSQTGGASIKQYF
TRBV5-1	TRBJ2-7	CASSSTGVYSEQYF
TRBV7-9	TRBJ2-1	CASSLRGSSYNEQFF
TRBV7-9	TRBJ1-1	CASSPQTFQGVNTEAFF